This TCR beta chain was captured in a study of somatic mutations in cytotoxic T cells in rheumatoid arthritis. Repertoires were generated with immunoSEQ multiplex PCR, while TCRdb's copy carries only in-frame clones and drops some. The table lists roughly 9,800 clones, 77% of them singletons. In its sample, this clone was seen a few times. The antigen remains undetermined. The CDR3 totals 19 residues. V gave up 6 bases and J gave up 3 bases, with 27 bases separating them. Germline V lookup: CDR1 SGHTA, CDR2 FQGNSA. General study results and limits: Patients with rheumatoid arthritis did not differ significantly from age-matched healthy controls in CD8+ T-cell clonality. Patients with a largest CD8+ clone exceeding 20% of CD8+ cells numbered 8 of 65. Among rheumatoid arthritis patients, TRBV07 appeared slightly underrepresented, and this finding was left without any adjustment for multiple comparisons.

The rearrangement links TRBV7-2 to TRBJ1-5; the D gene is possibly TRBD1 (6 bases). Source material: CD8+ T cells sorted from blood. The source is a middle-aged man in good health. The CDR3 is CASSTPRPGQSAPNQPQHF. Written as DNA, the CDR3 is TGTGCCAGCAGTACTCCACGCCCCGGACAGTCGGCCCCCAATCAGCCCCAGCATTTT.